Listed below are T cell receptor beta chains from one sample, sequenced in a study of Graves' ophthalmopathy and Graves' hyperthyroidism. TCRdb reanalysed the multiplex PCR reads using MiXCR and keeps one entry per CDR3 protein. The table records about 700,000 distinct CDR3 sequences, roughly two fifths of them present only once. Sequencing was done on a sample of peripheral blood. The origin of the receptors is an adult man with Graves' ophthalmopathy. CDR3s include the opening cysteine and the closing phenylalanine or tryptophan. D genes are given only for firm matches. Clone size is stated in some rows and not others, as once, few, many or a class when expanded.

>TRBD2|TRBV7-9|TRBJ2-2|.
CASSPTAGGQTGELFF
TGTGCCAGCAGCCCTACGGCGGGGGGGCAAACCGGGGAGCTGTTTTTT
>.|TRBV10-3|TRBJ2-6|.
CASSGYDSSGANVLTF
TGTGCCAGCAGTGGGTACGACAGCTCTGGGGCCAACGTCCTGACTTTC
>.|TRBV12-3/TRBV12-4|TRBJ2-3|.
CATRRAGSTDTQYF
TGTGCCACTCGCCGGGCGGGGAGCACAGATACGCAGTATTTT
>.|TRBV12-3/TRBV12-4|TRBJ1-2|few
CASTPQGDYGYTF
TGTGCCAGCACTCCCCAGGGCGACTATGGCTACACCTTC
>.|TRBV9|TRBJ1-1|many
CASSRSTGKNTEAFF
TGTGCCAGCAGCCGATCCACAGGGAAGAACACTGAAGCTTTCTTT
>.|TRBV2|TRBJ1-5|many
CASSDIGYSNQPQHF
TGTGCCAGCAGTGATATCGGATATAGCAATCAGCCCCAGCATTTT
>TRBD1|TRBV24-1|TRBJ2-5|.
CATTQGTGGETQYF
TGTGCCACCACCCAGGGGACAGGGGGAGAGACCCAGTACTTC
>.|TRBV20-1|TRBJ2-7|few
CSAGTDRITYEQYF
TGCAGTGCTGGGACGGACAGAATAACCTACGAGCAGTACTTC
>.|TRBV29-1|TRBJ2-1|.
CSVAPRLASYNEQFF
TGCAGCGTTGCGCCGCGTCTAGCCTCCTACAATGAGCAGTTCTTC
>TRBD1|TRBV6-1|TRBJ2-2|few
CASMTGVTGELFF
TGTGCCAGCATGACAGGGGTCACCGGGGAGCTGTTTTTT
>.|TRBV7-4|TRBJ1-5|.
CASSFYLDQPQHF
TGTGCCAGCAGTTTTTATTTGGATCAGCCCCAGCATTTT
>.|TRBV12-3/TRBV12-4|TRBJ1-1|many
CASILRGADAEAFF
TGTGCCAGCATCTTACGAGGGGCGGATGCTGAAGCTTTCTTT
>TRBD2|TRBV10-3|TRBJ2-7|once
CAISLSGGAPHEQYF
TGTGCCATCAGCCTCAGCGGGGGGGCCCCCCACGAGCAGTACTTC
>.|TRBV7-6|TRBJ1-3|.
CASSLDSLGNTIYF
TGTGCCAGCAGCTTGGACAGCCTTGGAAACACCATATATTTT
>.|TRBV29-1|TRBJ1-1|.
CSSGVGTEAFF
TGCAGCTCTGGCGTTGGCACTGAAGCTTTCTTT
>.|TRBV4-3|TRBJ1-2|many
CASSQEDSTNYGYTF
TGCGCCAGCAGCCAGGAGGACAGTACTAACTATGGCTACACCTTC
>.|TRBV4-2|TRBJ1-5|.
CASSQDRWQPQHF
TGTGCCAGCAGCCAAGATCGGTGGCAGCCCCAGCATTTT
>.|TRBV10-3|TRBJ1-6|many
CASSPRGGNSPLHF
TGTGCCAGCAGTCCCAGAGGAGGAAATTCACCCCTCCACTTT
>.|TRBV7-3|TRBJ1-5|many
CASSGDYQPQHF
TGTGCCAGCAGCGGGGATTATCAGCCCCAGCATTTT
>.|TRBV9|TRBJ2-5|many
CASSAGHLQETQYF
TGTGCCAGCAGCGCGGGACATTTGCAAGAGACCCAGTACTTC
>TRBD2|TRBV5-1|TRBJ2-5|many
CASSIMGGEQETQYF
TGCGCCAGCAGCATTATGGGGGGGGAACAAGAGACCCAGTACTTC
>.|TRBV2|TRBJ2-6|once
CASRTVRGISGANVLTF
TGTGCCAGCAGGACAGTGAGGGGCATCTCTGGGGCCAACGTCCTGACTTTC
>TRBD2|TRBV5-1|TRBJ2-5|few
CASSLEGRGEGETQYF
TGCGCCAGCAGCTTGGAAGGGCGCGGGGAGGGAGAGACCCAGTACTTC
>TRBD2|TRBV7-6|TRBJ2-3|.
CASSPEGPSGSDTQYF
TGTGCCAGCAGCCCCGAAGGGCCTAGCGGGAGTGATACGCAGTATTTT
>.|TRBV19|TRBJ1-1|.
CASTRGLSLLSTGSFF
TGTGCCAGTACCCGAGGTCTTTCGTTATTGTCGACGGGATCTTTCTTT
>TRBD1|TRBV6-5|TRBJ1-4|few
CASSEGTGGEKLFF
TGTGCCAGCAGTGAAGGGACAGGGGGCGAAAAACTGTTTTTT
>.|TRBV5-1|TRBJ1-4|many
CASSLGSSDSRAKLFF
TGCGCCAGCAGCTTGGGCTCAAGCGACAGCCGGGCGAAACTGTTTTTT
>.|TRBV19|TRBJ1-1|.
CASNRDKWTEAFF
TGTGCCAGTAACAGGGACAAGTGGACTGAAGCTTTCTTT
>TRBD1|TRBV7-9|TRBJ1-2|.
CASRTWTGDYGYTF
TGTGCCAGCAGGACTTGGACAGGGGACTATGGCTACACCTTC
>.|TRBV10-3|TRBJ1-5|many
CAISRGAGVNQPQHF
TGTGCCATCAGTAGAGGGGCAGGGGTCAATCAGCCCCAGCATTTT
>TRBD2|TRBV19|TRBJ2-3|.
CASSLRLSGLADTQYF
TGTGCCAGCAGCTTGCGGCTAAGCGGACTAGCGGATACGCAGTATTTT
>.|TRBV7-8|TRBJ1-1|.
CASSLDGRPRGGNTEAFF
TGTGCCAGCAGCTTAGACGGGCGGCCCCGGGGGGGAAACACTGAAGCTTTCTTT
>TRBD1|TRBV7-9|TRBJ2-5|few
CASSHPGQGRETQYF
TGTGCCAGCAGCCACCCGGGACAGGGGAGAGAGACCCAGTACTTC
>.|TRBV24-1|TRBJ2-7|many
CATSDPGRSYEQYF
TGTGCCACCAGTGACCCGGGACGGAGCTACGAGCAGTACTTC
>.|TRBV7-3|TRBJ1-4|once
CASSLTLSGANVLTFGAGSRLFF
.
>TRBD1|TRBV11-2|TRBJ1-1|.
CASSPIRDRGHTEAFF
TGTGCCAGCAGCCCAATCCGGGACAGGGGACATACTGAAGCTTTCTTT
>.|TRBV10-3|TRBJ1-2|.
CASSYDRKTEAF
TGTGCCAGCAGTTACGACCGAAAGACTGAAGCTTTC
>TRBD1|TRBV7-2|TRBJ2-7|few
CASSLTTGGIYEQYF
TGTGCCAGCAGCTTAACGACAGGGGGAATCTACGAGCAGTACTTC
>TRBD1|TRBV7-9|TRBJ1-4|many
CASSLPGTGIGRLFF
TGTGCCAGCAGCTTACCGGGGACAGGAATCGGTCGACTGTTTTTT
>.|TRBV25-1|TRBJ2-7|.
CASSEGGSYEQYF
TGTGCCAGCAGTGAAGGCGGGTCCTACGAGCAGTACTTC
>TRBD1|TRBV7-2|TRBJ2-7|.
CASSTGTGDPYEQYF
TGTGCCAGCAGCACCGGGACAGGGGACCCCTACGAGCAGTACTTC
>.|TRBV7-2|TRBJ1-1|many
CASSFNPGTEAFF
TGTGCCAGCAGCTTCAACCCAGGGACTGAAGCTTTCTTT
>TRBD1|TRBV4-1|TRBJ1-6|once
CASTRGTGDSPLHF
TGCGCCAGCACCCGAGGGACAGGGGATTCACCCCTCCACTTT
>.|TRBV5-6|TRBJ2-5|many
CASSSGGEETQYF
TGTGCCAGCAGCTCTGGGGGCGAGGAGACCCAGTACTTC
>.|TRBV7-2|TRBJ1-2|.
CASSSYRVVDYGYTF
TGTGCCAGCAGCTCATACAGGGTTGTGGACTATGGCTACACCTTC
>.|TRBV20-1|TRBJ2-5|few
CSASQGDGVAETQYF
TGCAGTGCTAGTCAAGGGGATGGGGTCGCGGAGACCCAGTACTTC
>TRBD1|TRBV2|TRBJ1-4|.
CASSYEGAGKLFF
TGTGCCAGCAGTTACGAGGGGGCTGGAAAACTGTTTTTT
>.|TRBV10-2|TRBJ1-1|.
CASLDELTGEAFF
TGCGCCAGCTTAGATGAACTGACAGGAGAAGCTTTCTTT